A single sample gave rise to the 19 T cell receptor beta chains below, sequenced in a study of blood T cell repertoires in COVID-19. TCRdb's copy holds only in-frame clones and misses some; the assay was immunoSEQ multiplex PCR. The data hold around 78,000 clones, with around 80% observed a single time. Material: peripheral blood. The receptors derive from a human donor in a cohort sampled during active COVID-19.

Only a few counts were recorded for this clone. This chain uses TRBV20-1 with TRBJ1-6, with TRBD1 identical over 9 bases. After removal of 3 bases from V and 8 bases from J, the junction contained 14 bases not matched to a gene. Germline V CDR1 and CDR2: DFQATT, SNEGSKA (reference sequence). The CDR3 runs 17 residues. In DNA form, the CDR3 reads TGCAGTGCTAGTACTACAGGGGGCGCGAAAGCTGATTCACCCCTCCACTTT. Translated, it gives CSASTTGGAKADSPLHF.

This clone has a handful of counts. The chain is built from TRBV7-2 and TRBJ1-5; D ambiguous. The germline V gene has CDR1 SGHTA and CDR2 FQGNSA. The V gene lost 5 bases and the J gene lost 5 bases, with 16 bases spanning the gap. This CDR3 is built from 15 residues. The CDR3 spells CASSPQVAEDQPQHF. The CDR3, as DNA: TGTGCCAGCAGCCCGCAAGTCGCAGAGGATCAGCCCCAGCATTTT.

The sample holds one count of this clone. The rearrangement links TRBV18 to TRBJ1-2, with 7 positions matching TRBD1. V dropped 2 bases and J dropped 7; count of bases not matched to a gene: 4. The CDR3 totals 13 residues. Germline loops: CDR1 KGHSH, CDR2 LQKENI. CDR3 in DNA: TGTGCCAGCTCACCAGACAGGGTGGGTGGCTACACCTTC. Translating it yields CASSPDRVGGYTF.

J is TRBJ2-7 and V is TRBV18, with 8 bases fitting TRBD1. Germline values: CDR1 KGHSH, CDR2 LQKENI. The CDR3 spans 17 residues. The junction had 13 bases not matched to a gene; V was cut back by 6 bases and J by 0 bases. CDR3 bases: TGTGCCAGCTCCCGCTTCGCCACAGGGGGTAACTCCTACGAGCAGTACTTC. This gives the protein CASSRFATGGNSYEQYF.

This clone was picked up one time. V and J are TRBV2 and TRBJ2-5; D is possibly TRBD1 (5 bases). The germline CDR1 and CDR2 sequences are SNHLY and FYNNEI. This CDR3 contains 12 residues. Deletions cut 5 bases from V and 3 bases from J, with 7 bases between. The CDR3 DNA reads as TGTGCCAGCAGTTTACAGGAAGAGACCCAGTACTTC. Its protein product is CASSLQEETQYF. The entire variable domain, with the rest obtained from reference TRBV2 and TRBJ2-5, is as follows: EPEVTQTPSHQVTQMGQEVILRCVPISNHLYFYWYRQILGQKVEFLVSFYNNEISEKSEIFDDQFSVERPDGSNFTLKIRSTKLEDSAMYFCASSLQEETQYFGPGTRLLVL.

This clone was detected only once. CDR3 in DNA: TGTGCCAGCAGTGAATTCACAGGGTACTATGGCTACACCTTC. Protein product: CASSEFTGYYGYTF. The V gene is TRBV6-1, the J gene TRBJ1-2, with TRBD1 as a possible D gene (6 bases). V lost 2 bases and J lost 3, with 10 bases in between. Looked up from germline, CDR1 is MNHNS and CDR2 is SASEGT. This CDR3 contains 14 residues.

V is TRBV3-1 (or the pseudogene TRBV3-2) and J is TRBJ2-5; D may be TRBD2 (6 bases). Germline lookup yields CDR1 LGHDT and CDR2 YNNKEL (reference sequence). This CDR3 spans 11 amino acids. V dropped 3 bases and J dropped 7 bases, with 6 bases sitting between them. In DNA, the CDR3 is TGTGCCAGCAGCCAGGAGGGGACCCAGTACTTC. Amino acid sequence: CASSQEGTQYF.

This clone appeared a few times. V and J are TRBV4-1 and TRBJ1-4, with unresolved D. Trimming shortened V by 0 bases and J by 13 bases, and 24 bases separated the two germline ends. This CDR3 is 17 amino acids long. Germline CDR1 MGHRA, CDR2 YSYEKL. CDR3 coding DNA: TGCGCCAGCAGCCAAGAACTTACCTTTTCGGTGGGAGGCGGACTGTTTTTT. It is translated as CASSQELTFSVGGGLFF.

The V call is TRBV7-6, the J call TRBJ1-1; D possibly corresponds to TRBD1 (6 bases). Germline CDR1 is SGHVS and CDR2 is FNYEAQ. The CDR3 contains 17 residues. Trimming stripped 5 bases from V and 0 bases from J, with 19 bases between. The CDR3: CASSPSPGTYMNTEAFF. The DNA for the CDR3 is TGTGCCAGCAGCCCCAGTCCCGGGACATACATGAACACTGAAGCTTTCTTT. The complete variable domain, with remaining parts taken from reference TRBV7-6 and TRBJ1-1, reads GAGVSQSPRYKVTKRGQDVALRCDPISGHVSLYWYRQALGQGPEFLTYFNYEAQQDKSGLPNDRFSAERPEGSISTLTIQRTEQRDSAMYRCASSPSPGTYMNTEAFFGQGTRLTVV.

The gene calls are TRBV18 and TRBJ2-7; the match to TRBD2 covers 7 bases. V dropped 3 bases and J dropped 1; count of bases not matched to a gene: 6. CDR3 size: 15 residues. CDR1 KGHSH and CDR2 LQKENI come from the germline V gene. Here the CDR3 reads CASSPPLANSYEQYF. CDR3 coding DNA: TGTGCCAGCTCACCTCCACTAGCGAATTCCTACGAGCAGTACTTC.

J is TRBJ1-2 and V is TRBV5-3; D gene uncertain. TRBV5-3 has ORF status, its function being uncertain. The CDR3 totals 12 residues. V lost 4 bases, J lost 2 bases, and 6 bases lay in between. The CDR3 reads CARSTHNYGYTF. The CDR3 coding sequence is TGTGCCAGAAGCACACACAACTATGGCTACACCTTC.

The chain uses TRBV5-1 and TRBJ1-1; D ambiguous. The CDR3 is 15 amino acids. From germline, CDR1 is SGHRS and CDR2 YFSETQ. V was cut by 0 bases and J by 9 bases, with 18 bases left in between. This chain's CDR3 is CASSLVVAQAGKAFF. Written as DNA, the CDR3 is TGCGCCAGCAGCTTGGTAGTGGCTCAGGCCGGCAAAGCTTTCTTT.

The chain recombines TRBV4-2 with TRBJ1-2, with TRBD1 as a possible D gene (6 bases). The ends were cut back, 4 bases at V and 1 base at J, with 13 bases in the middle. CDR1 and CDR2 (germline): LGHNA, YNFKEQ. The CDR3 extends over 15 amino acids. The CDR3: CASSPQDSINYGYTF. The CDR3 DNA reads TGTGCCAGCAGCCCTCAGGACAGTATTAACTATGGCTACACCTTC.

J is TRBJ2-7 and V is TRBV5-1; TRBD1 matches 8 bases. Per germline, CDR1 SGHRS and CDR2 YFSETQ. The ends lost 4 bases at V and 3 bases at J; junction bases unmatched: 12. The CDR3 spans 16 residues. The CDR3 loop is CASSLYPRGRIYEQYF. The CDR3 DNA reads TGCGCCAGCAGCCTATACCCCAGGGGGCGGATCTACGAGCAGTACTTC. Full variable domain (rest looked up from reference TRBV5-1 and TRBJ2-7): KAGVTQTPRYLIKTRGQQVTLSCSPISGHRSVSWYQQTPGQGLQFLFEYFSETQRNKGNFPGRFSGRQFSNSRSEMNVSTLELGDSALYLCASSLYPRGRIYEQYFGPGTRLTVT.

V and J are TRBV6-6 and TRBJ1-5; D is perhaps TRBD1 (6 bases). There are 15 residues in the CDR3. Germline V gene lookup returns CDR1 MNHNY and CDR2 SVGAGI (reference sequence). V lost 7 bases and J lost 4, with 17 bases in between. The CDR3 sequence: CASKVQGGGNQPQHF. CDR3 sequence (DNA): TGTGCCAGCAAAGTTCAGGGAGGGGGTAATCAGCCCCAGCATTTT.

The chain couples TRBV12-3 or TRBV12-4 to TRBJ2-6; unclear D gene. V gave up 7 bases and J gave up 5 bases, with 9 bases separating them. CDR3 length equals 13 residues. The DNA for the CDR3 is TGTGCCAGCACTCCTAGGTGGGCCAACGTCCTGACTTTC. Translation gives CASTPRWANVLTF.

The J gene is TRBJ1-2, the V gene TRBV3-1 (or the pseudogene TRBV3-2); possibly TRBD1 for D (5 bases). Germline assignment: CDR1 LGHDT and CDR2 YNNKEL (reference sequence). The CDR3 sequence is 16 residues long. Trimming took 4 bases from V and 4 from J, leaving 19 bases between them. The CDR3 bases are TGTGCCAGCAGCCGCCATGAGGGGAGGGGTTCCTATGGCTACACCTTC. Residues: CASSRHEGRGSYGYTF.

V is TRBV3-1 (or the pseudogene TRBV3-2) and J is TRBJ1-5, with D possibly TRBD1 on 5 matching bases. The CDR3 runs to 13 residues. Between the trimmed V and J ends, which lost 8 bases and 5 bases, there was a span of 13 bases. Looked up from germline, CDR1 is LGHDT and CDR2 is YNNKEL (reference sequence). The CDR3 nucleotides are TGTGCCAGCGGGGGGAGTTTCGATCAGCCCCAGCATTTT. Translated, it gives CASGGSFDQPQHF.

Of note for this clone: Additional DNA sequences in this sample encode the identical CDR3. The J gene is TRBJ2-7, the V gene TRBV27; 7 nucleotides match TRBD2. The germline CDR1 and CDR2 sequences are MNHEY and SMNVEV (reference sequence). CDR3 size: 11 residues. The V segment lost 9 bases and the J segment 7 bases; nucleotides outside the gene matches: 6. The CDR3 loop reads CASTRGVEQYF. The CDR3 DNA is TGTGCCAGTACACGGGGGGTTGAGCAGTACTTC.